This section outlines one T cell receptor (beta chain) sequence together with its context. This sample is drawn from a study of blood T cell repertoires in COVID-19. Study-wide context: Some COVID-19 samples were acute and others convalescent; all came from the United States, Italy and Spain.

A Seattle source enrolled patients during active infection and followed them longitudinally. In the study's own analysis: Amplification of reference gene primers provided the estimated nucleated cell counts. Using immunoSEQ multiplex PCR, the repertoire was profiled, and TCRdb retains in-frame clones only, with some absent. The V and J calls and the clone size are those of that table, but D and trimming were determined from the DNA. The table lists tens of thousands of clones, 87% of them singletons. Germline CDR1 is MNHNS and CDR2 is SASEGT. V lost 0 bases and J 13 bases, leaving 16 bases between the germline ends. The length of the CDR3 is 15 residues.

Sequencing was performed on peripheral blood. The gene calls are TRBV6-1 and TRBJ1-6; D is perhaps TRBD1 (5 bases). The sequence came from a man between 35 and 55 years old with COVID-19, enrolled during active disease. In nucleotides, the CDR3 is TGTGCCAGCAGTGAAGCCCCGACAGCCAGCTGGCCCCTCCACTTT. Translated: CASSEAPTASWPLHF.